The present T cell receptor beta chain was sequenced within a study of human T cells and chemical hapten exposure. General study results and limits: Once DPC sensitization occurred, TCRs above 1 in 1000 frequency showed no change. The formation of large CDR3 similarity clusters by expanded TCRs significantly exceeded that of controls.

This clonotype has at least ten counts. What it binds is unknown. Time point here: pre-sensitization, week 0. Treatment: therapeutic diphenylcyclopropenone sensitization with weekly scalp DPC. Blood collection took place prior to placing each patch test. MiXCR, applied by TCRdb to the RACE reads, yields one record per CDR3 protein. The table lists around 260,000 distinct CDR3 sequences, about 9% of them singletons. Germline V gives CDR1 MNHEY, CDR2 SVGEGT. The CDR3 is 12 amino acids. V shed 5 bases and J shed 6 bases, with 7 bases lying between them. The source is a woman aged 35 to 49 with alopecia areata. Some clones in this sample may be carry-over from other donors' samples. The genes are TRBV6-2 or TRBV6-3 and TRBJ1-4; D is unclear. The sample here was whole blood, taken in connection with sensitization to the hapten diphenylcyclopropenone (DPC). The CDR3 sequence is CASSPADEKLFF. The CDR3 nucleotides are TGTGCCAGCAGTCCAGCGGATGAAAAACTGTTTTTT.